The clone carrying this T cell receptor (beta chain) appeared many times. From the reads, TCRdb called clonotypes with MiXCR, one entry per CDR3 protein. The sample consists of approximately 76,000 distinct CDR3 sequences, around 3.4% of them appearing once. V shed 5 bases and J 1 base; nucleotides not matched to a gene: 4. The CDR3 covers 13 residues. The germline gives CDR1 SQVTM, CDR2 ANQGSEA. This record comes from a study of T cell repertoires in cytomegalovirus infection. This rearrangement joins TRBV29-1 to TRBJ1-1; 7 positions agree with TRBD1. The sample taken for sequencing was PBMCs. The receptor was derived from a human donor in good health (CMV status not recorded). Some clones in this sample may be carry-over from other donors' samples. The CDR3 DNA sequence: TGCAGCGTTCAGGACAGGAAGAACACTGAAGCTTTCTTT. It is translated as CSVQDRKNTEAFF.